The 28 T cell receptor beta chains in this list originate from one sample, sequenced in a study of T cell responses to AZD1222 COVID-19 vaccine (dated by TCRdb to 2020 to 2022). The library was built by means of the immunoSEQ multiplex PCR assay. The clones in this table, taken by TCRdb from immuneACCESS, are in-frame only. Not every clone is retained; where verified, under half of the shortfall comes from an unresolved V gene, and the cause of the rest is unknown. The sample has over 100,000 clones on record, more than 75% of them singletons. More than 10% of the sample lies in the top ten. In the paper's terms, the time point label means: baseline before first vaccination. The source material was peripheral blood, sampled on day 0 of AZD1222 vaccination. These receptors were taken from an adult in good health.

The V call is TRBV28, the J call TRBJ1-4; 7 bases are a match to TRBD1. This CDR3 comprises 14 residues. Per the germline V gene, CDR1 is MDHEN and CDR2 is SYDVKM. The V segment lost 5 bases and the J segment 4 bases; nucleotides outside the gene matches: 4. The CDR3 region is CASSLGGLNEKLFF. The CDR3 nucleotides are TGTGCCAGCAGTCTAGGGGGCCTTAATGAAAAACTGTTTTTT.

This clone came up once. V gene TRBV19 combines with J gene TRBJ1-5; D unresolved. Germline-derived CDR1 and CDR2 are LNHDA and SQIVND (reference sequence). Trimming removed 3 bases at V and 4 bases at J, with 10 bases between. CDR3 length: 14 residues. The CDR3 here is CASSIDQLNQPQHF. The CDR3 DNA reads as TGTGCCAGTAGTATCGATCAGCTTAATCAGCCCCAGCATTTT.

V usage is TRBV29-1 and J usage is TRBJ2-7, with 8 bases lining up with TRBD2. J lost 2 bases, V lost 7 bases, and 13 bases had no gene match. CDR1 and CDR2 from the germline V gene are SQVTM and ANQGSEA. The CDR3 runs 15 residues. In DNA form, the CDR3 reads TGCAGCGCTTCTAGCGGGTCCCTGTCCCCCTACGAGCAGTACTTC. Amino acid sequence: CSASSGSLSPYEQYF.

The V gene is TRBV4-1, the J gene TRBJ1-4; the match to TRBD1 covers 8 bases. Unmatched junction bases numbered 8, after V lost 2 bases and J lost 6 bases. Germline-derived CDR1 and CDR2 are MGHRA and YSYEKL. There are 16 residues in the CDR3. This CDR3 reads CASSQLPGQAHEKLFF. As DNA, the CDR3 is TGCGCCAGCAGCCAACTCCCGGGACAGGCACATGAAAAACTGTTTTTT.

Only one count was recorded for this clone. The chain has TRBV6-1 and TRBJ2-7; the D gene could be TRBD1 or TRBD2 (6 bases each). The germline gives CDR1 MNHNS, CDR2 SASEGT. CDR3 length: 18 residues. Trimming took 3 bases from V and 7 from J, leaving 28 bases between them. The CDR3 sequence is CASSEVMGGAGLAREQYF. The DNA of the CDR3 is TGTGCCAGCAGTGAGGTGATGGGGGGCGCGGGTCTGGCGCGAGAGCAGTACTTC.

The chain joins TRBV11-2 to TRBJ2-4, with 7 bases identical to TRBD2. This CDR3 spans 17 amino acids. The germline gives CDR1 SGHAT, CDR2 FQNNGV. J was trimmed by 3 bases and V by 5 bases; bases with no gene match: 13. The CDR3 region is CASSPIAGSRDKNIQYF. The CDR3 region has the DNA TGTGCCAGCAGCCCAATAGCGGGCTCGAGGGACAAAAACATTCAGTACTTC. The full variable domain, with the rest looked up from reference TRBV11-2 and TRBJ2-4, is EAGVAQSPRYKIIEKRQSVAFWCNPISGHATLYWYQQILGQGPKLLIQFQNNGVVDDSQLPKDRFSAERLKGVDSTLKIQPAKLEDSAVYLCASSPIAGSRDKNIQYFGAGTRLSVL.

A few counts support this clone. The V call is TRBV7-2, the J call TRBJ1-5; 8 nucleotides match TRBD1. Germline V gene sequence: CDR1 SGHTA, CDR2 FQGNSA. Trimming at V came to 4 bases and at J to 1 base, leaving 3 bases not matched to a gene. The CDR3 runs 15 residues. DNA of the CDR3: TGTGCCAGCAGCTGGACAGGGCTAAGCAATCAGCCCCAGCATTTT. This translates into CASSWTGLSNQPQHF.

The CDR3 DNA sequence: TGTGCCAGCTCAAGGGGCAGGGGGGCCTACAATGAGCAGTTCTTC. Translation gives CASSRGRGAYNEQFF. The chain couples TRBV19 to TRBJ2-1; D possibly corresponds to TRBD1 (7 bases). Trimming shortened V by 9 bases and J by 2 bases, and 17 bases separated the two germline ends. CDR1 LNHDA and CDR2 SQIVND come from the germline V gene (reference sequence). The CDR3 is 15 amino acids. Full variable domain (remainder filled in from reference TRBV19 and TRBJ2-1): DGGITQSPKYLFRKEGQNVTLSCEQNLNHDAMYWYRQDPGQGLRLIYYSQIVNDFQKGDIAEGYSVSREKKESFPLTVTSAQKNPTAFYLCASSRGRGAYNEQFFGPGTRLTVL.

This chain connects TRBV5-1 to TRBJ1-6; the D is unclear. There are 18 residues in the CDR3. V was cut by 0 bases and J by 9 bases, with 22 bases left in between. The germline V gene encodes CDR1 SGHRS and CDR2 YFSETQ. The CDR3 DNA reads TGCGCCAGCAGCTTGGCCATAGGAACAACGGGCGGAGGTTCACCCCTCCACTTT. It yields the protein CASSLAIGTTGGGSPLHF.

This chain uses TRBV3-1 (or the pseudogene TRBV3-2) with TRBJ2-2; the D gene is possibly TRBD2 (6 bases). The length of the CDR3 is 14 residues. The V gene's germline CDR1 is LGHDT and CDR2 YNNKEL (reference sequence). Trimming removed 6 bases at V and 5 bases at J, with 13 bases between. CDR3 sequence: CASRAWAGTGELFF. The DNA for the CDR3 is TGTGCCAGCAGAGCTTGGGCGGGGACCGGGGAGCTGTTTTTT.

The chain employs TRBV19 and TRBJ2-3; 7 bases line up with TRBD1. CDR1 LNHDA and CDR2 SQIVND come from the germline V gene (reference sequence). After removal of 3 bases from V and 4 bases from J, the junction contained 4 bases not matched to a gene. CDR3 length equals 14 residues. The CDR3 here is CASSIDRVADTQYF. The CDR3 nucleotides read TGTGCCAGTAGTATTGACAGGGTTGCAGATACGCAGTATTTT.

This clone was detected a few times. V is TRBV5-4 and J is TRBJ2-1; TRBD2 might be the D (5 bases). This CDR3 is 14 amino acids long. The V end was cut by 4 bases, the J end by 7 bases, with 15 bases between. The germline gives CDR1 SGHNT, CDR2 YYREEE (reference sequence). The chain's CDR3 is CASSPAGGRNEQFF. CDR3 nucleotides: TGTGCCAGCAGCCCCGCCGGCGGGCGAAATGAGCAGTTCTTC. The complete variable domain, with remaining parts taken from reference TRBV5-4 and TRBJ2-1, reads ETGVTQSPTHLIKTRGQQVTLRCSSQSGHNTVSWYQQALGQGPQFIFQYYREEENGRGNFPPRFSGLQFPNYSSELNVNALELDDSALYLCASSPAGGRNEQFFGPGTRLTVL.

This chain uses TRBV30 with TRBJ1-2; 8 bases fit TRBD1. In germline, CDR1 is GTSNPN, CDR2 SVGIG (reference sequence). This CDR3 has 12 residues. V lost 2 bases and J lost 6; bases outside the gene matches: 2. Here the CDR3 DNA reads TGTGCCTGGAGTCCGGGACAGGATGGCTACACCTTC. Translating gives CAWSPGQDGYTF.

The chain links TRBV28 to TRBJ1-5; D gene ambiguous. The CDR3 is 14 residues long. Deletions cut 6 bases from V and 1 base from J, with 10 bases between. From germline, CDR1 is MDHEN and CDR2 SYDVKM. The CDR3 nucleotides read TGTGCCAGCAGGCTCAGAGGGAGCAATCAGCCCCAGCATTTT. Translated: CASRLRGSNQPQHF. The whole variable domain, remainder taken from reference TRBV28 and TRBJ1-5, is DVKVTQSSRYLVKRTGEKVFLECVQDMDHENMFWYRQDPGLGLRLIYFSYDVKMKEKGDIPEGYSVSREKKERFSLILESASTNQTSMYLCASRLRGSNQPQHFGDGTRLSIL.

This chain uses TRBV18 with TRBJ2-7, with D perhaps given as TRBD1 or TRBD2 (6 bases each). The CDR3 consists of 17 residues. Trimming pared 2 bases from V and 5 bases from J, leaving 22 bases between. The germline V gene encodes CDR1 KGHSH and CDR2 LQKENI. CDR3: CASSPILTGTGVDEQYF. CDR3 DNA: TGTGCCAGCTCACCAATTCTTACAGGGACGGGGGTCGACGAGCAGTACTTC.

Note on this clone: Different DNA sequences within this sample yield the same CDR3. This chain connects TRBV7-2 to TRBJ1-3; D not certain. The CDR3 runs to 14 residues. CDR1 and CDR2 (germline): SGHTA, FQGNSA. Trimming stripped 2 bases from V and 2 bases from J, with 7 bases between. CDR3 in DNA: TGTGCCAGCAGCTTACGTGGGGCTGGAAACACCATATATTTT. Its translation is CASSLRGAGNTIYF.

The rearrangement links TRBV4-3 to TRBJ2-5, with D possibly matching TRBD1 (6 bases). The V end lost 3 bases, the J end lost 2 bases, and 10 bases lay between the germline ends. Germline V lookup: CDR1 LGHNA, CDR2 YSLEER. This CDR3 has 14 amino acids. The CDR3 spells CASSHIGTQETQYF. CDR3 nucleotide sequence: TGCGCCAGCAGCCATATCGGGACACAAGAGACCCAGTACTTC.

The CDR3 protein is CASSKGDSNQPQHF. CDR3 DNA: TGTGCCAGCAGCAAGGGGGATAGCAATCAGCCCCAGCATTTT. The V call is TRBV28, the J call TRBJ1-5; TRBD1 is a possible D gene (6 bases). The CDR3 totals 14 residues. V lost 6 bases and J lost 0, with 9 bases in between. Germline lookup yields CDR1 MDHEN and CDR2 SYDVKM.

This chain uses TRBV11-2 with TRBJ2-7, with 9 bases that match TRBD1. CDR1 and CDR2 from the germline V gene are SGHAT and FQNNGV. V was pared by 2 bases and J by 3 bases, with 8 bases of the junction left unmatched. The CDR3 runs to 16 residues. This CDR3 reads CASSLRKTGGIYEQYF. The CDR3 DNA is TGTGCCAGCAGCTTAAGGAAGACAGGGGGAATCTACGAGCAGTACTTC.

V is TRBV6-5 and J is TRBJ1-5; 10 bases line up with TRBD1. The CDR3 has 14 residues. In germline, CDR1 is MNHEY, CDR2 SVGAGI. V trimming: 6 bases; J trimming: 6 bases; junction bases outside the gene matches: 5. The CDR3 nucleotides are TGTGCCAGCAGCCCGGACAGGGGGGTTCAGCCCCAGCATTTT. It encodes CASSPDRGVQPQHF.

The V and J genes are TRBV2 and TRBJ1-2; 8 bases are shared with TRBD1. Trimming removed 9 bases from V and 4 bases from J; junction bases left unmatched: 4. Per germline, CDR1 SNHLY and CDR2 FYNNEI. The CDR3 covers 12 residues. The CDR3 DNA reads TGTGCCAGTGCCACAGGGGGCTATGGCTACACCTTC. Residues: CASATGGYGYTF.

The chain recombines TRBV28 with TRBJ2-3, with TRBD2 matching over 8 bases. The CDR3 length is 15 residues. V trimming: 4 bases; J trimming: 1 base; junction bases outside the gene matches: 4. The germline gives CDR1 MDHEN, CDR2 SYDVKM. In DNA, the CDR3 is TGTGCCAGCAGTTCAACTAGCGGTCGCACAGATACGCAGTATTTT. Translating it yields CASSSTSGRTDTQYF.

As for this clone: The identical CDR3 is also encoded by other nucleotide sequences in the sample. The rearrangement uses TRBV29-1 and TRBJ2-7; 8 bases fit TRBD1. Losses at the gene ends were 1 base for V and 3 bases for J; bases not matched to a gene: 5. Germline V gene sequence: CDR1 SQVTM, CDR2 ANQGSEA. The CDR3 length is 14 residues. CDR3 residues: CSVEGPGGIYEQYF. Here the CDR3 DNA reads TGCAGCGTTGAAGGGCCAGGGGGCATCTACGAGCAGTACTTC.

The chain links TRBV19 to TRBJ1-5; D call uncertain. CDR1 and CDR2 from the germline V gene are LNHDA and SQIVND (reference sequence). The CDR3 sequence is 15 residues long. V dropped 5 bases and J dropped 7 bases, with 18 bases sitting between them. The DNA for the CDR3 is TGTGCCAGTAGTTTGGACCTCTCCGGGTCCCAGCCCCAGCATTTT. It codes for CASSLDLSGSQPQHF. Full variable domain (missing parts from reference TRBV19 and TRBJ1-5): DGGITQSPKYLFRKEGQNVTLSCEQNLNHDAMYWYRQDPGQGLRLIYYSQIVNDFQKGDIAEGYSVSREKKESFPLTVTSAQKNPTAFYLCASSLDLSGSQPQHFGDGTRLSIL.

This clone has only one observation. The CDR3 DNA is TGTGCCACTGCGGACAGCCGTGGCTACACCTTC. Protein product: CATADSRGYTF. The rearrangement links TRBV24-1 to TRBJ1-2, with D maybe TRBD1 (6 bases). V was clipped by 10 bases and J by 7 bases, with 12 bases between them. Per germline, CDR1 KGHDR and CDR2 SFDVKD. The CDR3 runs to 11 residues.

The chain employs TRBV11-2 and TRBJ2-1; TRBD2 agrees at 8 bases. The CDR3 covers 15 residues. V trimming: 5 bases; J trimming: 0 bases; junction bases outside the gene matches: 3. Germline V CDR1 and CDR2: SGHAT, FQNNGV. The CDR3 region has the DNA TGTGCCAGCAGCGGCAGCGGGAGCTCCTACAATGAGCAGTTCTTC. Translated: CASSGSGSSYNEQFF.

V is TRBV2 and J is TRBJ2-7, with TRBD2 matching 9 bases. Trimming took 2 bases from V and 6 from J; bases not matched to a gene: 8. Looked up from germline, CDR1 is SNHLY and CDR2 is FYNNEI. The length of the CDR3 is 15 residues. CDR3 loop: CASSENLAGIGEQYF. CDR3 sequence (DNA): TGTGCCAGCAGTGAAAACCTAGCGGGGATCGGCGAGCAGTACTTC.

This chain links TRBV12-3 or TRBV12-4 with TRBJ1-2; 9 bases map to TRBD1. V lost 5 bases to trimming and J lost 5 bases; unmatched junction nucleotides: 3. The CDR3 runs to 13 residues. CDR3 in amino acids: CASSPGQGYGYTF. CDR3 coding DNA: TGTGCCAGCAGTCCGGGACAGGGATATGGCTACACCTTC.